In this sample, the clone carrying this T cell receptor beta chain turned up once. Its cognate antigen is unknown. The data belong to a study of cytomegalovirus exposure and HLA in healthy donors. Findings of the study overall: Cytomegalovirus-associated status was assigned to about 150 TCR beta chains. After further analysis at a later stage, roughly 15,000 TCR beta sequences were associated with HLA alleles at 0.05 false discovery rate. Trimming of TCR beta V- and J-genes showed a link, identified in a later analysis, to a missense DCLRE1C variant.

A multiplex PCR was run with 60 Vbeta primers and 13 Jbeta primers. Assay: immunoSEQ multiplex PCR; the TCRdb copy retains only in-frame clones and omits some. This table holds some 120,000 clones, about four fifths found once. Nominally healthy donors were sampled, though unrecorded immune exposures were likely. The CDR3 is 15 residues long. V was trimmed by 5 bases and J by 0 bases, leaving 11 bases between them. Looked up from germline, CDR1 is SGHTA and CDR2 is FQGNSA. This rearrangement joins TRBV7-2 to TRBJ2-1; unclear D gene. This clonotype was obtained from a woman under 30 in good health and CMV-seronegative. Sequenced material: PBMCs. The CDR3 DNA is TGTGCCAGCAGCCGTAACACCAACTCCTACAATGAGCAGTTCTTC. Amino acids: CASSRNTNSYNEQFF.